The present T cell receptor beta chain was sequenced within a study of OX40 agonist ivuxolimab in advanced cancers. About the research overall: A male proportion of 82.7% was recorded, with mean age 60 years and range roughly 20 to 85.

CDR1 and CDR2 from the germline V gene are KGHSH and LQKENI. V lost 2 bases and J lost 5, with 18 bases in between. This CDR3 is built from 16 residues. Patients were ineligible given autoimmune disease history or systemic immunosuppression. Produced via immunoSEQ multiplex PCR; TCRdb's table is partial and in-frame only. The profile shows 51,000 or so clones, approximately 85% of them singletons. Sequences were derived from CD4+ or CD8+ T cells sorted from blood, sampled in a trial of the OX40 agonist ivuxolimab. The V and J genes are TRBV18 and TRBJ1-2; no clear D. The TCR comes from an adult with an advanced solid tumor such as melanoma, head and neck, liver or kidney cancer. The chain's CDR3 is CASSPEAHISVYGYTF. As DNA, the CDR3 is TGTGCCAGCTCACCAGAGGCACATATTAGCGTATATGGCTACACCTTC.